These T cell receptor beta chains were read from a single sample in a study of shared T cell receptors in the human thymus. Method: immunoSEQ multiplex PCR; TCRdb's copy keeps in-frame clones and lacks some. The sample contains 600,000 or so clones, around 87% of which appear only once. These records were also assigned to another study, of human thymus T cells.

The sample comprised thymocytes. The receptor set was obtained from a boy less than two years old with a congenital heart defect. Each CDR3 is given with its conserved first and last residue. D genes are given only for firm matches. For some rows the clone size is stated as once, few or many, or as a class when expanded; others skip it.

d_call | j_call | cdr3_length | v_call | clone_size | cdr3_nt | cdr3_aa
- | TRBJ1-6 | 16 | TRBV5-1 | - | TGCGCCAGCAGCTGGGGGAGGGGCGGCGATAATTCACCCCTCCACTTT | CASSWGRGGDNSPLHF
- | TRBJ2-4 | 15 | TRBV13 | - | TGTGCCAGCAGCTTAGGCGACTCAGCCAAAAACATTCAGTACTTC | CASSLGDSAKNIQYF
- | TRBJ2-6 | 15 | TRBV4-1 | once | TGCGCCAGCAGCCAACAGTACTCTGGGGCCAACGTCCTGACTTTC | CASSQQYSGANVLTF
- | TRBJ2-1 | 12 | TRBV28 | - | TGTGCCAGCACCACCAGCGAGTTTGAGCAGTTCTTC | CASTTSEFEQFF
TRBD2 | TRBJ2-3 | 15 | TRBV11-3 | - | TGTGCCAGCAGCTCTAGCGGGGGGGGAACAGATACGCAGTATTTT | CASSSSGGGTDTQYF
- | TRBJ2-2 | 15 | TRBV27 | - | TGTGCCAGCAGGGCGACTAATGCGAACACCGGGGAGCTGTTTTTT | CASRATNANTGELFF
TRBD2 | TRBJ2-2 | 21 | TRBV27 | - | TGTGCCAGCAGTAGGAGGAAGGAGCGGGGGGGCTCCGTAGTAAGCACCGGGGAGCTGTTTTTT | CASSRRKERGGSVVSTGELFF
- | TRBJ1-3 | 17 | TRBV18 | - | TGTGCCAGCTCACCAGCAGAGGGCAACAACTCTGGAAACACCATATATTTT | CASSPAEGNNSGNTIYF
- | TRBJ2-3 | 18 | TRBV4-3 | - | TGCGCCAGCAGCCAAGAAGGGGCCCCAGCGACGAGCACAGATACGCAGTATTTT | CASSQEGAPATSTDTQYF
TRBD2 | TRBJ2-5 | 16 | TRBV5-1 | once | TGCGCCAGCAGCTCCCCCCTCGGGGGGGGCGGCGAGACCCAGTACTTC | CASSSPLGGGGETQYF
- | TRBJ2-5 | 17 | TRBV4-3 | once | TGCGCCAGCAGCCAAGACCCTCAGGCAGGGGACATGAAGACCCAGTACTTC | CASSQDPQAGDMKTQYF
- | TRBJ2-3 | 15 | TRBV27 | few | TGTGCCAGCAGTTTCTCAGGGGGGACCACAGATACGCAGTATTTT | CASSFSGGTTDTQYF
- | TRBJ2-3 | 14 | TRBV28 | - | TGTGCCAGCAGCACTAGGCGGACGGCAGATACGCAGTATTTT | CASSTRRTADTQYF
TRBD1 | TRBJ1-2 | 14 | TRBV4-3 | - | TGCGCCAGCGGCCAGGACAGGGAGAGCTATGGCTACACCTTC | CASGQDRESYGYTF